This section outlines one T cell receptor (beta chain) sequence together with its context. Its antigen is not known. This was a deep-level run. In replicate PCRs of sorted subsets, about 200 ng DNA, approximately 30,000 T cell genomes, was used. Per the original data handling: As immunoSEQ supplied junction-only sequences (without quality scores), filtering differed. This table comes from immunoSEQ multiplex PCR, and its TCRdb copy is limited to in-frame clones, with some not included. The V and J calls and clone size come from that table; D and trimming were worked out from the DNA. Of approximately 2.5 million clones listed, 80% to 95% are singletons. Germline-derived CDR1 and CDR2 are LNHDA and SQIVND (reference sequence). Trimming removed 3 bases from V and 0 bases from J, with 15 bases in between. The CDR3 contains 16 residues. The sample comes from a study of shared clonotypes between healthy human individuals.

Whole-study findings and limits: Donors were few, which limited the genetic and exposure-history diversity represented.

The chain couples TRBV19 to TRBJ2-7, with D possibly TRBD1 on 6 matching bases. The sequenced material came from naive CD4+ T cells from PBMCs. Subset noted: CD45RA+ positively selected. The receptor's source is a man aged 18 to 29 in good health. Some clones in this sample may be carry-over from other donors' samples. In DNA, the CDR3 is TGTGCCAGTAGTATGCTATCAGGGGCCTTCTCCTACGAGCAGTACTTC. Translating gives CASSMLSGAFSYEQYF.